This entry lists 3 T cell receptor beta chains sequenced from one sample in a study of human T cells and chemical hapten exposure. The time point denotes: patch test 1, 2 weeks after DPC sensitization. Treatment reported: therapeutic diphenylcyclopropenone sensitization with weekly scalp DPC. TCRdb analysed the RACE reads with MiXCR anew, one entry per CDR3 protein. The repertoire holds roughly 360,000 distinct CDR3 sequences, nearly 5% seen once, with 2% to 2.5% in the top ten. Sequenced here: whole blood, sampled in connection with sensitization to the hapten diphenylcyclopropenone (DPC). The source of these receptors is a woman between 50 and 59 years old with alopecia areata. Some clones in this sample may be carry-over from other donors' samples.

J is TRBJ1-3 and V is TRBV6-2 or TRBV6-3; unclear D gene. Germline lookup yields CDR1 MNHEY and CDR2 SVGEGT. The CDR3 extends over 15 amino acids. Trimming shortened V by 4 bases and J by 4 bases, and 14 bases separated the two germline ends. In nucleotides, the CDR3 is TGTGCCAGCAGTTCCCTACGGACTGGCGGAAACACCATATATTTT. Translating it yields CASSSLRTGGNTIYF.

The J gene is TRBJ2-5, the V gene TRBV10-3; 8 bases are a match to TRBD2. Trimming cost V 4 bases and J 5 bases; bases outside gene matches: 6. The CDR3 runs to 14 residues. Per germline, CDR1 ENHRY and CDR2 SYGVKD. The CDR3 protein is CAISGDSGVETQYF. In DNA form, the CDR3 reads TGTGCCATCAGTGGTGATAGCGGGGTGGAGACCCAGTACTTC.

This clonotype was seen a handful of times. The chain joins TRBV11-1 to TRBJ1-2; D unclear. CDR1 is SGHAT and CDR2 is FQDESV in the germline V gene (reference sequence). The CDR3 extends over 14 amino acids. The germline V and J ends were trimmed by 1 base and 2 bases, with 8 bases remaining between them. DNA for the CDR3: TGTGCCAGCAGCTTAGTTCCCTCCAACTATGGCTACACCTTC. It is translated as CASSLVPSNYGYTF.